This T cell receptor beta chain was recorded in a study of blood T cell repertoires in COVID-19. The wider study: Samples of COVID-19 (acute and convalescent) were obtained from the United States, Italy and Spain.

The age range of participants was about 18 to 90 years, with residence in roughly 25 US areas. The authors' processing: How many nucleated cells were present was estimated from reference gene primer amplification. Assay: immunoSEQ multiplex PCR; the TCRdb copy retains only in-frame clones and omits some. The V and J calls and clone size come from that table; D and trimming were worked out from the DNA. This table holds fewer than 350,000 clones, around 93% found once. CDR1 and CDR2 (germline): LNHDA, SQIVND (reference sequence). Trimming at V came to 3 bases and at J to 1 base, leaving 4 bases not matched to a gene. The CDR3 sequence is 15 residues long.

The gene calls are TRBV19 and TRBJ1-2; 8 bases align to TRBD1. This clonotype was obtained from a middle-aged man who had been exposed to COVID-19. The source material was PBMCs or T cells enriched from blood (not recorded which). CDR3 sequence (DNA): TGTGCCAGTAGTATCCGGACAGGGATTAACTATGGCTACACCTTC. Protein product: CASSIRTGINYGYTF.